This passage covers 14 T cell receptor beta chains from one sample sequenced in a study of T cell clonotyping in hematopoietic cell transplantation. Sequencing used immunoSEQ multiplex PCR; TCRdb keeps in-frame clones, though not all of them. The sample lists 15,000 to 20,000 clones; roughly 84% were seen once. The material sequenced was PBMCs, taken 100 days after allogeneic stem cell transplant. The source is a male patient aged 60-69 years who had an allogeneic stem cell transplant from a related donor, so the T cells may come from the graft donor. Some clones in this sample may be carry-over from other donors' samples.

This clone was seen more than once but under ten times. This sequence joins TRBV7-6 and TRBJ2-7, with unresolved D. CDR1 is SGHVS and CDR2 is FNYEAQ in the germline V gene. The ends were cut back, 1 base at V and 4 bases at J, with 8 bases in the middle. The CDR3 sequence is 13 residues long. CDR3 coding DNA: TGTGCCAGCAGCTTAGTGATAGGGTACGAGCAGTACTTC. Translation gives CASSLVIGYEQYF.

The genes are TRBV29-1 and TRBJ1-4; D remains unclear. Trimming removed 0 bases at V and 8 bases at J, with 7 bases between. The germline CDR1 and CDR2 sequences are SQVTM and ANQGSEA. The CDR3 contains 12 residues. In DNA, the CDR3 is TGCAGCGTTGAAGAAAATGGGGAAAAACTGTTTTTT. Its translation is CSVEENGEKLFF.

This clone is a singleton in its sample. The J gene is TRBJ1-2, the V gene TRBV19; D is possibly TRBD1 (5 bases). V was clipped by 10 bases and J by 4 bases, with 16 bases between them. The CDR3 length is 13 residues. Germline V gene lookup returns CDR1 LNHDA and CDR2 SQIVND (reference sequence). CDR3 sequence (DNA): TGTGCCACTCAGGAGGAAGACAGCTATGGCTACACCTTC. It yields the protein CATQEEDSYGYTF. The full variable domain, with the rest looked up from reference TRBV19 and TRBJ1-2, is DGGITQSPKYLFRKEGQNVTLSCEQNLNHDAMYWYRQDPGQGLRLIYYSQIVNDFQKGDIAEGYSVSREKKESFPLTVTSAQKNPTAFYLCATQEEDSYGYTFGSGTRLTVV.

The DNA of the CDR3 is TGTGCCAGCAGGGCTGGGTCTGGAAACACCATATATTTT. Protein product: CASRAGSGNTIYF. The J gene is TRBJ1-3, the V gene TRBV6-5; D not resolved. The V gene lost 6 bases and the J gene lost 1 base, with 7 bases spanning the gap. The CDR3 contains 13 residues. Germline CDR1 and CDR2: MNHEY and SVGAGI.

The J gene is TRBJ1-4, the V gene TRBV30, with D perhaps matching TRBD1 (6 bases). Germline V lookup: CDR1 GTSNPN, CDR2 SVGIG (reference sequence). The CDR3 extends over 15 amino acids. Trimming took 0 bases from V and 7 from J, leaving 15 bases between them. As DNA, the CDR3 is TGTGCCTGGAGTGTAAACAGGGATAGGGGTGAAAAACTGTTTTTT. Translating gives CAWSVNRDRGEKLFF.

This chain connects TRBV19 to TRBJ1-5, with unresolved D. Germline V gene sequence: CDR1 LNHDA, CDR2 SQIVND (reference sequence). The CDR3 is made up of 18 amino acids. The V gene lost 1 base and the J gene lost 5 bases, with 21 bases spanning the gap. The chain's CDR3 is CASSIAEGSPDIDQPQHF. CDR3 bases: TGTGCCAGTAGTATAGCTGAAGGGTCCCCGGATATAGATCAGCCCCAGCATTTT.

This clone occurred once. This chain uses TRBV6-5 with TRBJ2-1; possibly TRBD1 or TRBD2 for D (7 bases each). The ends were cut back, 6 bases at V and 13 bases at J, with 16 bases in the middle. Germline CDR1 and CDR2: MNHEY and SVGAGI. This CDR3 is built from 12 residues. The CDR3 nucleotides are TGTGCCAGCAGCCAGACAGGGAGGGAACAGTTCTTC. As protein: CASSQTGREQFF.

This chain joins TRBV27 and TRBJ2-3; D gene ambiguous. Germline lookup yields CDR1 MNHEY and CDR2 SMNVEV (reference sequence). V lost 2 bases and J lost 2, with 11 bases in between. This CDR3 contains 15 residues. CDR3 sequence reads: CASSLIWQDTDTQYF. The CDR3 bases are TGTGCCAGCAGTTTAATATGGCAGGACACAGATACGCAGTATTTT.

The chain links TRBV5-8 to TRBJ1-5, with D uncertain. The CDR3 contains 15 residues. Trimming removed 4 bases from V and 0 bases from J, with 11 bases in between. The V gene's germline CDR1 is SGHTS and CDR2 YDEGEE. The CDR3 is CASSIQGYSNQPQHF. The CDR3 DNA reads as TGTGCCAGCAGCATCCAAGGATATAGCAATCAGCCCCAGCATTTT. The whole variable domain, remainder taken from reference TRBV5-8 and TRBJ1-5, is EAGVTQSPTHLIKTRGQQATLRCSPISGHTSVYWYQQALGLGLQFLLWYDEGEERNRGNFPPRFSGRQFPNYSSELNVNALELEDSALYLCASSIQGYSNQPQHFGDGTRLSIL.

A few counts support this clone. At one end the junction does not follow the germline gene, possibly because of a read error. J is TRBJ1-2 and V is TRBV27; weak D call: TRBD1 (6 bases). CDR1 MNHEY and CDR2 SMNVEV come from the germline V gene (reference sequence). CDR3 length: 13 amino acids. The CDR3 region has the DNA TGTGCCAGCAGTCTATCCGGGACACCTGGCTACACCTTC. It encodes CASSLSGTPGYTF.

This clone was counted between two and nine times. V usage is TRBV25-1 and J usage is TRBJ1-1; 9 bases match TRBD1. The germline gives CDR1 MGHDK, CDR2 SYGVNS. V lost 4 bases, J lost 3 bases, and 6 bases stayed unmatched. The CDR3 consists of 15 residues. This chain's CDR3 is CASSGPQGAYTEAFF. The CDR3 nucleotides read TGTGCCAGCAGTGGGCCACAGGGGGCCTACACTGAAGCTTTCTTT.

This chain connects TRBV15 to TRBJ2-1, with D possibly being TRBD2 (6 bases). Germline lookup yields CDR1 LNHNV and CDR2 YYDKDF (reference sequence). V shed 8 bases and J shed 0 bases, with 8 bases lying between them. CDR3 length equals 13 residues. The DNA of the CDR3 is TGTGCCACCGGCGGGATCTCCTACAATGAGCAGTTCTTC. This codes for CATGGISYNEQFF.

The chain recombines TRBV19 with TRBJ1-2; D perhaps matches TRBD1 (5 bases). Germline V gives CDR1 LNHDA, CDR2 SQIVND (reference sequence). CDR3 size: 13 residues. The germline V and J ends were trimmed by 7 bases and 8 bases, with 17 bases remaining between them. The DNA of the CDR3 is TGTGCCAGTACCGGCACGGGGCTCGGCGGCTACACCTTC. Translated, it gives CASTGTGLGGYTF.

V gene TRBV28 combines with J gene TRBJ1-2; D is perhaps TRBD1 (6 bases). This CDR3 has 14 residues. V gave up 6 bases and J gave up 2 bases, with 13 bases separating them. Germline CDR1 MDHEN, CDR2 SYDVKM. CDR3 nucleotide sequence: TGTGCCAGCAGCCCGAGACAGGAAAACTATGGCTACACCTTC. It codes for CASSPRQENYGYTF.